This TCR beta chain stems from a study of blood T cells in healthy people across ages. V was trimmed by 2 bases and J by 3 bases, leaving 9 bases between them. The CDR3 extends over 14 amino acids. Germline CDR1 and CDR2: MNHNY and SVGAGI (reference sequence). Through a sample-barcoded 5' primer and a J-beta primer mix, a second PCR was run for about 6 to 12 cycles. All cDNA molecules were each tagged by a template-switch adaptor with 12 random nucleotides. TCRdb used MiXCR to reprocess the 5' RACE reads, holding one entry per CDR3 protein. This table has over 1.5 million distinct CDR3 sequences, roughly 52% appearing once.

This TCR was sampled from a woman aged 40 to 49 in good health. Material for sequencing was blood. This chain joins TRBV6-6 and TRBJ2-3; weak D call: TRBD2 (6 bases). DNA of the CDR3: TGTGCCAGCAGTTACCCGACTAGAACAGATACGCAGTATTTT. Protein product: CASSYPTRTDTQYF.